This entry concerns a single T cell receptor (beta chain). The antigen is not known. From germline, CDR1 is DFQATT and CDR2 SNEGSKA (reference sequence). This CDR3 region has 12 residues. Trimming pared 6 bases from V and 5 bases from J, leaving 10 bases between. This sample was taken from a study of identical twins. A universal primer site came from template switching; cDNA carried unique molecular identifiers. TCRdb analysed the 5' RACE reads with MiXCR anew, one entry per CDR3 protein. The sample consists of around 690,000 distinct CDR3 sequences, over 20% of them appearing once. Study-wide results and limits: Models came in too low on out-of-frame TCR alpha sharing in monozygotic twins.

These same records also appear under a second study, on T cells expressing NK-cell markers. From that paper: A range of about 1.0-7.0% of CD8+ T cells consisted of dominant NKG2C+ clonotypes in more than five donors.

Sequenced: PBMCs. The source is a woman aged 18 to 35 in good health. The rearrangement links TRBV20-1 to TRBJ2-2; no firm D call. CDR3: CSAWAVTGELFF. The CDR3, as DNA: TGCAGTGCCTGGGCGGTGACCGGGGAGCTGTTTTTT.